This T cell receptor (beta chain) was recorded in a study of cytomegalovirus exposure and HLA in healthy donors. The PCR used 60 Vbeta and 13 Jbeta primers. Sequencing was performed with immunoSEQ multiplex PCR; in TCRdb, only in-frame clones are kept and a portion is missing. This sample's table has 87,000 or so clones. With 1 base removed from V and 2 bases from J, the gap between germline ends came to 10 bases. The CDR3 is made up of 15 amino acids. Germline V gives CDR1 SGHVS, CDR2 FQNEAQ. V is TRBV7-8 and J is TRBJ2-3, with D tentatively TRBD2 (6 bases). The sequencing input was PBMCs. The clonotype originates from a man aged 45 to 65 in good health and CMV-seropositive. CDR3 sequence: CASSLGGTYTDTQYF. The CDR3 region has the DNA TGTGCCAGCAGCTTAGGGGGGACTTACACAGATACGCAGTATTTT.